This T cell receptor (beta chain) derives from a study of blood T cell repertoires in COVID-19. The overall study: COVID-19 samples, acute and convalescent, were from the United States, Italy and Spain.

The germline V and J ends were trimmed by 5 bases and 1 base, with 10 bases remaining between them. CDR3 size: 14 residues. Germline loops: CDR1 MDHEN, CDR2 SYDVKM. TCRdb's copy holds only in-frame clones and misses some; the assay was immunoSEQ multiplex PCR. Here the sample spans 250,000 or so clones, 75% to 90% being singletons. This sequence joins TRBV28 and TRBJ2-3; D is uncertain. The sequencing input was PBMCs or T cells enriched from blood (not recorded which). The origin of this receptor is a woman aged 25-40 years with acute COVID-19. The CDR3 DNA is TGTGCCAGCAGTCCGCCCGTAGGCACAGATACGCAGTATTTT. Translating gives CASSPPVGTDTQYF.